This T cell receptor (beta chain) is drawn from a study of shared clonotypes between healthy human individuals. Assay: immunoSEQ multiplex PCR; the TCRdb copy retains only in-frame clones and omits some. The table records around 750,000 clones, approximately 79% of them present only once. Germline loops: CDR1 DFQATT, CDR2 SNEGSKA (reference sequence). Trimming cost V 6 bases and J 9 bases; bases outside gene matches: 5. This CDR3 region has 11 residues. On this clone: Antigen: not known.

Findings and limits, study-wide: Tissues were not sampled, only blood, and their repertoires likely differ.

The gene calls are TRBV20-1 and TRBJ2-1; 7 bases align to TRBD1. Material: memory CD4+ T cells sorted from blood. As to subset: CD45RA-negative fraction. The sequence was collected from a woman between 25 and 40 years old in good health. The DNA for the CDR3 is TGCAGTGCCACAGGGACAGTTGAGCAGTTCTTC. Translation gives CSATGTVEQFF.